The clone carrying this TCR beta chain was picked up a small number of times. The data originate from a study of blood T cell repertoires in COVID-19. On the study more broadly: Collection of acute and convalescent COVID-19 samples took place in the United States, Italy and Spain. PBMCs, B-cell-depleted T cells, or T cells provided the cDNA or gDNA that made up the material.

In the authors' methods: Reference gene primers were amplified, and this amplification served to estimate nucleated cell counts. Sequenced by immunoSEQ multiplex PCR; TCRdb stores in-frame clones only, minus some. V and J calls plus clone size are reproduced from that table; the DNA served to infer D and trimming. The repertoire has around 60,000 clones, around 86% of them found once; the top ten carry around 1.3%. The germline CDR1 and CDR2 sequences are SGDLS and YYNGEE. Trimming left V 3 bases short and J 5 bases short, with 21 bases between. The CDR3 loop spans 17 amino acids. The sequenced sample consisted of peripheral blood. V gene TRBV9 combines with J gene TRBJ1-3; D gene uncertain. This receptor was taken from an elderly woman with acute or convalescent COVID-19. CDR3 coding DNA: TGTGCCAGCAGCGGGCGCCCGGAAGACACCCTAAGAAACACCATATATTTT. It yields the protein CASSGRPEDTLRNTIYF.